This T cell receptor (beta chain) was retrieved from a study of OX40 agonist ivuxolimab in advanced cancers. About the study: Patients receiving dose escalation had hepatocellular carcinoma, melanoma, renal cell or head and neck cancer. Participants averaged approximately 60 years of age (range about 23 to 80) and were around 83% male.

This clone was found once. Its cognate antigen is unknown. Germline lookup yields CDR1 SQVTM and CDR2 ANQGSEA. After removal of 8 bases from V and 7 bases from J, the junction contained 9 bases not matched to a gene. The length of the CDR3 is 13 residues. Profiled with immunoSEQ multiplex PCR; TCRdb holds only in-frame clones, not every one. In the table there are about 100,000 clones, about nine tenths of which are singletons. Study results and caveats: Some nonresponders additionally presented with little normalized T-cell clonal expansion. Partial responders treated at 0.1-3.0 mg/kg exhibited clonal expansion among the lowest measured.

The material sequenced was CD4+ or CD8+ T cells sorted from blood, taken in a trial of the OX40 agonist ivuxolimab. The chain is built from TRBV29-1 and TRBJ2-1; 9 nucleotides align to TRBD1. The receptor comes from an adult with an advanced solid tumor such as melanoma, head and neck, liver or kidney cancer. DNA of the CDR3: TGCAGCTTCTGGACAGGGGTAGGAAATGAGCAGTTCTTC. Translation gives CSFWTGVGNEQFF.